The 27 T cell receptor beta chains in this list originate from one sample, sequenced in a study of vaccination and CD4 T cells after COVID-19. Treatment of the sample: approximately nine-day PBMC culture with coronavirus spike peptide pools or control peptides (ViraFEST assay). The Oncomine TCR Beta short-read assay was applied to DNA of cultured CD4+ T cells. A single record per CDR3 protein comes from TCRdb applying MiXCR to the PCR reads. The profile shows approximately 15,000 distinct CDR3 sequences, less than 30% of them singletons. Their antigens are not known. Source material: cultured CD4+ T cells from blood. All receptors come from a human donor with COVID-19.

V is TRBV2 and J is TRBJ1-6, with D uncertain. From germline, CDR1 is SNHLY and CDR2 FYNNEI. CDR3 length: 12 amino acids. The V gene lost 2 bases and the J gene lost 14 bases, with 10 bases spanning the gap. CDR3: CASSESGWALHF. CDR3 bases: TGTGCCAGCAGTGAAAGTGGGTGGGCCCTCCACTTT.

This clonotype has a handful of counts. The J gene is TRBJ1-2, the V gene TRBV20-1; possible D gene TRBD1, 5 bases. Trimming removed 3 bases from V and 10 bases from J, with 18 bases in between. Germline CDR1 is DFQATT and CDR2 is SNEGSKA (reference sequence). The CDR3 loop spans 13 amino acids. CDR3 in DNA: TGCAGTGCTAGGGTGGACATTGGAATACCCTACACCTTC. It yields the protein CSARVDIGIPYTF.

The sample holds a few counts of this clonotype. The chain couples TRBV20-1 to TRBJ1-1; D is unclear. This CDR3 is built from 13 residues. In germline, CDR1 is DFQATT, CDR2 SNEGSKA (reference sequence). Deletions cut 3 bases from V and 4 bases from J, with 12 bases between. The CDR3 protein is CSASRTAATEAFF. CDR3 sequence (DNA): TGCAGTGCTAGTCGGACTGCAGCCACTGAAGCTTTCTTT.

This clonotype was observed a handful of times. The gene calls are TRBV20-1 and TRBJ1-2; no firm D call. The CDR3 loop spans 13 amino acids. V lost 2 bases to trimming and J lost 8 bases, with 15 bases between them. Germline CDR1 and CDR2: DFQATT and SNEGSKA (reference sequence). The CDR3 region is CSARTAPIGGYTF. Here the CDR3 DNA reads TGCAGTGCTAGAACGGCCCCGATTGGGGGCTACACCTTC.

This clonotype was seen more than once but under ten times. In DNA form, the CDR3 reads TGTGCCACCAGTTTAGGTCAGGGCCGGAACACTGAAGCTTTCTTT. Protein: CATSLGQGRNTEAFF. The chain combines TRBV24-1 with TRBJ1-1, with a tentative D call TRBD1 (5 bases). V lost 6 bases, J lost 1 base, and 14 bases lay in between. The germline V gene encodes CDR1 KGHDR and CDR2 SFDVKD. The CDR3 is 15 residues long.

The V call is TRBV6-2 or TRBV6-3, the J call TRBJ2-1; D gene ambiguous. The CDR3 length is 16 residues. Trimming removed 7 bases from V and 0 bases from J, with 16 bases in between. The germline gives CDR1 MNHEY, CDR2 SVGEGT. This CDR3 reads CASTVEEAISYNEQFF. The DNA for the CDR3 is TGTGCCAGCACCGTTGAAGAGGCAATCTCCTACAATGAGCAGTTCTTC.

This clonotype turned up a few times. The V call is TRBV6-5, the J call TRBJ1-1; a possible D gene is TRBD1 (6 bases). This CDR3 comprises 14 residues. The germline CDR1 and CDR2 sequences are MNHEY and SVGAGI. V was pared by 1 base and J by 7 bases, with 13 bases between. The chain's CDR3 is CASSYFSGTNEAFF. Here the CDR3 DNA reads TGTGCCAGCAGTTACTTTTCCGGGACAAATGAAGCTTTCTTT.

The chain has TRBV5-6 and TRBJ1-5; no clear D gene. This CDR3 spans 15 amino acids. Germline V lookup: CDR1 SGHDT, CDR2 YYEEEE. Trimming shortened V by 0 bases and J by 3 bases, and 10 bases separated the two germline ends. CDR3 amino acids: CASSLVGASNQPQHF. The CDR3 DNA sequence: TGTGCCAGCAGCTTGGTTGGTGCATCCAATCAGCCCCAGCATTTT.

The chain links TRBV19 to TRBJ2-7; D gene unclear. Germline CDR1 and CDR2: LNHDA and SQIVND (reference sequence). The CDR3 extends over 12 amino acids. V was clipped by 7 bases and J by 0 bases, with 7 bases between them. CDR3 bases: TGTGCCAGTACGGGCAGCTCCTACGAGCAGTACTTC. As protein: CASTGSSYEQYF.

The chain uses TRBV6-1 and TRBJ1-5; a weak D match, TRBD1 (5 bases). V was pared by 1 base and J by 4 bases, with 17 bases between. This CDR3 contains 17 residues. In germline, CDR1 is MNHNS, CDR2 SASEGT. CDR3 in amino acids: CASSEEFRGVRNQPQHF. CDR3 nucleotide sequence: TGTGCCAGCAGTGAAGAATTCCGAGGGGTTAGGAATCAGCCCCAGCATTTT.

Comment on this clonotype: An end of the junction differs from the germline gene, which may be a read error. The CDR3 is CGARPTGEPYGYTF. CDR3 nucleotide sequence: TGCGGTGCTAGACCGACAGGGGAACCCTATGGCTACACCTTC. V usage is TRBV20-1 and J usage is TRBJ1-2, with 8 positions matching TRBD1. The CDR3 has 14 residues. Germline CDR1 DFQATT, CDR2 SNEGSKA (reference sequence).

The chain has TRBV11-2 and TRBJ2-5; 7 bases match TRBD1. CDR3 length: 15 amino acids. Losses at the gene ends were 5 bases for V and 5 bases for J; bases not matched to a gene: 11. Looked up from germline, CDR1 is SGHAT and CDR2 is FQNNGV. The CDR3 loop reads CASSTRTGGQETQYF. In nucleotides, the CDR3 is TGTGCCAGCAGCACCCGGACAGGAGGCCAGGAGACCCAGTACTTC.

The chain combines TRBV10-1 with TRBJ2-7; no definite D call. This CDR3 contains 13 residues. Germline V gene data show CDR1 as WNHNN and CDR2 as SYGVQD (reference sequence). V was shortened by 8 bases and J by 2 bases, with 13 bases between the two germline ends. CDR3: CASVPHKTYEQYF. The CDR3 DNA sequence: TGCGCCAGCGTCCCTCATAAAACCTACGAGCAGTACTTC.

This clonotype was detected only a few times. The J gene is TRBJ2-3, the V gene TRBV6-1; 13 bases line up with TRBD2. The CDR3 length is 16 residues. Germline values: CDR1 MNHNS, CDR2 SASEGT. V lost 8 bases to trimming and J lost 0 bases; unmatched junction nucleotides: 5. CDR3 DNA: TGTGCCAGCGGACTAGCGGGGGCCGCTAGCACAGATACGCAGTATTTT. It codes for CASGLAGAASTDTQYF.

The chain is built from TRBV5-1 and TRBJ1-6; 10 positions match TRBD1. With V trimmed by 4 bases and J by 8 bases, 6 bases remained unmatched. CDR1 and CDR2 (germline): SGHRS, YFSETQ. The CDR3 runs to 15 residues. In DNA, the CDR3 is TGCGCCAGCAGCGGCGACAGGGGGCGTGATTCACCCCTCCACTTT. This sequence encodes CASSGDRGRDSPLHF.

The V gene is TRBV12-3 or TRBV12-4, the J gene TRBJ2-3, with D perhaps matching TRBD1 (6 bases). The CDR3 length is 13 residues. The V end was cut by 5 bases, the J end by 4 bases, with 10 bases between. CDR3 sequence (DNA): TGTGCCAGCAGTCCGGGACATCCAGATACGCAGTATTTT. Protein: CASSPGHPDTQYF.

This clonotype was detected only a few times. The chain recombines TRBV6-5 with TRBJ1-6; weak D call: TRBD1 (6 bases). V dropped 4 bases and J dropped 10 bases, with 8 bases sitting between them. CDR3 length equals 12 residues. Germline CDR1 MNHEY, CDR2 SVGAGI. The CDR3 here is CASSFQGSPLHF. DNA for the CDR3: TGTGCCAGCAGTTTCCAGGGGTCACCCCTCCACTTT.

The chain employs TRBV20-1 and TRBJ2-7, with D tentatively TRBD1 or TRBD2 (5 bases each). This CDR3 has 14 residues. The germline V gene encodes CDR1 DFQATT and CDR2 SNEGSKA (reference sequence). V was shortened by 4 bases and J by 3 bases, with 16 bases between the two germline ends. CDR3 bases: TGCAGTGCTACCCGGGCGAGGGGTCGCTACGAGCAGTACTTC. Translated, it gives CSATRARGRYEQYF.

The genes are TRBV4-2 and TRBJ2-2; D gene uncertain. Germline CDR1 LGHNA, CDR2 YNFKEQ. V dropped 1 base and J dropped 1 base, with 10 bases sitting between them. This CDR3 contains 16 residues. The CDR3 protein is CASSQVRSENTGELFF. The CDR3, as DNA: TGTGCCAGCAGCCAAGTGAGGTCAGAGAACACCGGGGAGCTGTTTTTT.

The chain carries TRBV5-1 and TRBJ2-2, with 10 positions matching TRBD1. The J segment lost 3 bases and the V segment lost 2 bases, leaving 1 base of the junction unmatched. In germline, CDR1 is SGHRS, CDR2 YFSETQ. The CDR3 length is 15 residues. The CDR3 DNA reads as TGCGCCAGCAGCTTAGGACAGGGGGACACCGGGGAGCTGTTTTTT. Translating gives CASSLGQGDTGELFF.

This chain joins TRBV5-1 and TRBJ1-6; D unresolved. V was cut by 0 bases and J by 6 bases, with 13 bases left in between. This CDR3 is 16 amino acids long. Germline assignment: CDR1 SGHRS and CDR2 YFSETQ. CDR3 in DNA: TGCGCCAGCAGCTTGGAACCCGCAGGACTTAATTCACCCCTCCACTTT. Protein: CASSLEPAGLNSPLHF.

This clonotype occurred a few times. The chain is built from TRBV7-2 and TRBJ1-5; D is undetermined. The CDR3 runs 13 residues. Trimming cost V 7 bases and J 9 bases, with 16 bases left between them. CDR1 and CDR2 (germline): SGHTA, FQGNSA. CDR3 DNA: TGTGCCAGCAACCAGGCACCGGGTCGGCCCCAGCATTTT. Translated: CASNQAPGRPQHF.

This clonotype turned up a few times. This sequence joins TRBV20-1 and TRBJ1-6, with D unresolved. The CDR3 is 12 amino acids. Per the germline V gene, CDR1 is DFQATT and CDR2 is SNEGSKA (reference sequence). V was shortened by 0 bases and J by 10 bases, with 7 bases between the two germline ends. In DNA, the CDR3 is TGCAGTGCTAGAGATTTGCGCTCACCCCTCCACTTT. It encodes CSARDLRSPLHF.

In its sample, this clonotype was seen a few times. This chain uses TRBV6-1 with TRBJ2-5, with TRBD2 identical over 9 bases. The CDR3 runs to 16 residues. CDR1 MNHNS and CDR2 SASEGT come from the germline V gene. J lost 3 bases, V lost 2 bases, and 7 bases had no gene match. The CDR3 reads CASSEFASGVKETQYF. The CDR3 nucleotides read TGTGCCAGCAGTGAATTCGCTAGCGGGGTAAAAGAGACCCAGTACTTC.

V gene TRBV20-1 combines with J gene TRBJ2-5; 9 positions match TRBD2. The length of the CDR3 is 12 residues. Trimming removed 6 bases from V and 5 bases from J; junction bases left unmatched: 4. The germline V gene encodes CDR1 DFQATT and CDR2 SNEGSKA (reference sequence). The CDR3 region has the DNA TGCAGTGCCATAGCGGGGGTGGAGACCCAGTACTTC. Amino acid sequence: CSAIAGVETQYF.

By share, this clonotype counts as medium-sized (0.01 to 0.1%). V gene TRBV20-1 combines with J gene TRBJ2-3; 10 nucleotides agree with TRBD2. The V gene's germline CDR1 is DFQATT and CDR2 SNEGSKA (reference sequence). V dropped 3 bases and J dropped 5; count of bases not matched to a gene: 2. The CDR3 covers 13 residues. In nucleotides, the CDR3 is TGCAGTGCTAGTGCTAGCGGGGGAGATACGCAGTATTTT. Its translation is CSASASGGDTQYF.

This clonotype was seen a few times. The chain employs TRBV2 and TRBJ1-6; TRBD1 matches 10 bases. This CDR3 has 14 amino acids. The germline CDR1 and CDR2 sequences are SNHLY and FYNNEI. Unmatched junction bases numbered 5, after V lost 5 bases and J lost 10 bases. CDR3: CASSTGQGRSPLHF. CDR3 nucleotide sequence: TGTGCCAGCAGTACGGGACAGGGGAGGTCACCCCTCCACTTT.